A single sample is the source of the 23 T cell receptor beta chains below, sequenced in a study of T cell changes during pregnancy in multiple sclerosis. Assay: immunoSEQ multiplex PCR; the TCRdb copy retains only in-frame clones and omits some. The table has about 51,000 clones, around 94% seen once. The sample in question was CD4+ T cells from peripheral blood mononuclear cells, obtained in the second trimester of pregnancy. The receptors here all came from a female donor with multiple sclerosis, enrolled in a pregnancy study.

The chain recombines TRBV29-1 with TRBJ1-1, with a weak D call TRBD1 (6 bases). The CDR3 consists of 13 residues. CDR1 SQVTM and CDR2 ANQGSEA come from the germline V gene. The V end lost 2 bases, the J end lost 3 bases, and 10 bases lay between the germline ends. The CDR3 sequence: CSVELGAYTEAFF. CDR3 bases: TGCAGCGTTGAATTGGGGGCCTACACTGAAGCTTTCTTT.

This chain uses TRBV7-8 with TRBJ1-2; D might be TRBD1 (6 bases). The V gene's germline CDR1 is SGHVS and CDR2 FQNEAQ. V gave up 5 bases and J gave up 4 bases, with 14 bases separating them. This CDR3 is 14 amino acids long. The CDR3: CASSTHTGSYGYTF. The CDR3 nucleotides read TGTGCCAGCAGCACGCATACAGGGTCCTATGGCTACACCTTC.

This chain joins TRBV15 and TRBJ1-6; a weak D match, TRBD1 (6 bases). Trimming took off 0 bases at V and 10 bases at J, with 13 bases between the two ends. The germline V gene encodes CDR1 LNHNV and CDR2 YYDKDF (reference sequence). This CDR3 is built from 15 residues. The CDR3 reads CATSRDGGQGSPLHF. The DNA of the CDR3 is TGTGCCACCAGCAGAGATGGGGGACAAGGGTCACCCCTCCACTTT.

The chain combines TRBV9 with TRBJ2-1; 9 bases agree with TRBD2. Losses at the gene ends were 4 bases for V and 4 bases for J; bases not matched to a gene: 6. The CDR3 sequence is 15 residues long. Germline V gene sequence: CDR1 SGDLS, CDR2 YYNGEE. The CDR3 loop is CASSRLAGSYNEQFF. As DNA, the CDR3 is TGTGCCAGCAGCCGTCTAGCGGGGTCTTACAATGAGCAGTTCTTC.

The V call is TRBV6-5, the J call TRBJ2-3, with 8 positions matching TRBD2. After removal of 4 bases from V and 3 bases from J, the junction contained 9 bases not matched to a gene. CDR1 is MNHEY and CDR2 is SVGAGI in the germline V gene. The CDR3 totals 16 residues. CDR3 region: CASSWSPGGHTDTQYF. CDR3 DNA sequence: TGTGCCAGCAGTTGGAGCCCGGGGGGGCATACAGATACGCAGTATTTT.

The gene calls are TRBV6-5 and TRBJ2-1; tentative D call: TRBD2 (6 bases). The CDR3 runs 13 residues. CDR1 MNHEY and CDR2 SVGAGI come from the germline V gene. Trimming left V 4 bases short and J 6 bases short, with 10 bases between. The CDR3: CASSSPTSNEQFF. CDR3 DNA sequence: TGTGCCAGCAGTTCCCCGACTAGCAATGAGCAGTTCTTC.

The J gene is TRBJ2-1, the V gene TRBV7-3; tentatively, D is TRBD1 (5 bases). Trimming cost V 2 bases and J 9 bases, with 11 bases left between them. This CDR3 has 13 residues. CDR1 SGHTA and CDR2 FQGTGA come from the germline V gene. CDR3: CASSLEQVGEQFF. The CDR3, as DNA: TGTGCCAGCAGCTTAGAACAGGTCGGTGAGCAGTTCTTC.

The chain joins TRBV2 to TRBJ2-7; perhaps TRBD2 as D (8 bases). Germline lookup yields CDR1 SNHLY and CDR2 FYNNEI. V gave up 5 bases and J gave up 7 bases, with 15 bases separating them. The CDR3 has 13 residues. CDR3 in DNA: TGTGCCAGCAGTCCAGGGGGGACTAGAGAGCAGTACTTC. Translation: CASSPGGTREQYF.

The chain carries TRBV19 and TRBJ1-4; 7 bases agree with TRBD1. The CDR3 runs 19 residues. The ends lost 5 bases at V and 8 bases at J; junction bases unmatched: 23. CDR1 and CDR2 (germline): LNHDA, SQIVND (reference sequence). The CDR3 spells CASSRQHPGQLSFGEKLFF. For the CDR3, the DNA is TGTGCCAGTAGTCGACAACATCCGGGACAGCTCTCCTTTGGGGAAAAACTGTTTTTT.

The table lists this clone with a count of one. The J gene is TRBJ1-2, the V gene TRBV27; D ambiguous. The CDR3 consists of 14 residues. V was clipped by 4 bases and J by 0 bases, with 9 bases between them. Germline V gene lookup returns CDR1 MNHEY and CDR2 SMNVEV (reference sequence). The CDR3 nucleotides are TGTGCCAGCAGTTACAGCTACGCTAACTATGGCTACACCTTC. It codes for CASSYSYANYGYTF.

The CDR3 bases are TGTGCCAGCAGCTTCGGAAACAGTCACCACACTGAAGCTTTCTTT. Its protein is CASSFGNSHHTEAFF. The chain employs TRBV7-6 and TRBJ1-1, with D hard to call. V lost 3 bases and J lost 3, with 14 bases in between. Looked up from germline, CDR1 is SGHVS and CDR2 is FNYEAQ. CDR3 size: 15 residues.

The CDR3 DNA sequence: TGTGCCAGCACTTCAGGGAAGGGGACTGAAGCTTTCTTT. It translates to CASTSGKGTEAFF. J is TRBJ1-1 and V is TRBV6-5; D possibly corresponds to TRBD1 (5 bases). The V end was cut by 7 bases, the J end by 5 bases, with 14 bases between. This CDR3 has 13 residues. Germline CDR1 and CDR2: MNHEY and SVGAGI.

The chain links TRBV11-2 to TRBJ1-1; 8 nucleotides match TRBD1. Trimming took 5 bases from V and 0 from J; bases not matched to a gene: 5. Germline V gene lookup returns CDR1 SGHAT and CDR2 FQNNGV. CDR3 length: 15 amino acids. Here the CDR3 reads CASSPRQGMNTEAFF. Written as DNA, the CDR3 is TGTGCCAGCAGCCCTCGACAGGGGATGAACACTGAAGCTTTCTTT.

This clone was recorded once. The DNA for the CDR3 is TGTGCCAGCAGCTCAACTCGTACCGAGACCCAGTACTTC. The encoded protein is CASSSTRTETQYF. V usage is TRBV7-2 and J usage is TRBJ2-5; D is uncertain. The germline gives CDR1 SGHTA, CDR2 FQGNSA. This CDR3 is 13 amino acids long. Trimming stripped 4 bases from V and 5 bases from J, with 11 bases between.

The chain couples TRBV7-8 to TRBJ2-3, with 8 positions matching TRBD2. Germline loops: CDR1 SGHVS, CDR2 FQNEAQ. Losses at the gene ends were 1 base for V and 6 bases for J; bases not matched to a gene: 9. CDR3 length: 16 residues. CDR3 region: CASSLEGRGGRDTQYF. For the CDR3, the DNA is TGTGCCAGCAGCTTAGAGGGTCGGGGGGGTCGTGATACGCAGTATTTT. The complete variable domain, with remaining parts taken from reference TRBV7-8 and TRBJ2-3, reads GAGVSQSPRYKVAKRGQDVALRCDPISGHVSLFWYQQALGQGPEFLTYFQNEAQLDKSGLPSDRFFAERPEGSVSTLKIQRTQQEDSAVYLCASSLEGRGGRDTQYFGPGTRLTVL.

The chain recombines TRBV28 with TRBJ2-7, with D perhaps matching TRBD2 (6 bases). The V end lost 2 bases, the J end lost 7 bases, and 12 bases lay between the germline ends. The CDR3 spans 13 residues. In germline, CDR1 is MDHEN, CDR2 SYDVKM. This CDR3 is CASSLGGFGEQYF. Written as DNA, the CDR3 is TGTGCCAGCAGTTTAGGGGGGTTTGGGGAGCAGTACTTC.

This chain joins TRBV15 and TRBJ1-6, with a tentative D call TRBD1 (6 bases). Germline-derived CDR1 and CDR2 are LNHNV and YYDKDF (reference sequence). The CDR3 extends over 17 amino acids. V lost 2 bases and J lost 0, with 11 bases in between. The CDR3 loop is CATSRTGRSSYNSPLHF. For the CDR3, the DNA is TGTGCCACCAGCAGAACAGGGCGTAGCTCCTATAATTCACCCCTCCACTTT.

The chain is built from TRBV9 and TRBJ1-2; 7 bases are shared with TRBD1. The CDR3 contains 14 residues. V lost 1 base and J lost 7; bases outside the gene matches: 7. The V gene's germline CDR1 is SGDLS and CDR2 YYNGEE. CDR3 nucleotides: TGTGCCAGCAGCGTACAGGGGGGAAGTGGTGGCTACACCTTC. It yields the protein CASSVQGGSGGYTF.

This clone was counted once. This chain connects TRBV2 to TRBJ1-2; 9 nucleotides match TRBD1. Trimming took 1 base from V and 5 from J; bases not matched to a gene: 5. Germline CDR1 SNHLY, CDR2 FYNNEI. The CDR3 has 15 residues. CDR3 region: CASSEGGTGRYGYTF. CDR3 bases: TGTGCCAGCAGTGAAGGCGGGACAGGGAGGTATGGCTACACCTTC.

The chain uses TRBV4-3 and TRBJ2-3; 10 nucleotides line up with TRBD2. With V trimmed by 4 bases and J by 4 bases, 2 bases remained unmatched. This CDR3 region has 14 residues. Germline CDR1 is LGHNA and CDR2 is YSLEER. In DNA, the CDR3 is TGCGCCAGCAGCCCGAGCGGGGGGGCAGATACGCAGTATTTT. It encodes CASSPSGGADTQYF.

The chain recombines TRBV2 with TRBJ2-1; D not certain. V lost 4 bases and J 2 bases, leaving 12 bases between the germline ends. The length of the CDR3 is 15 residues. Germline CDR1 SNHLY, CDR2 FYNNEI. The CDR3 sequence is CASSARRTAYNEQFF. DNA for the CDR3: TGTGCCAGCAGTGCCAGGCGTACGGCCTACAATGAGCAGTTCTTC.

J is TRBJ1-4 and V is TRBV27; D perhaps matches TRBD1 (6 bases). The CDR3 is 15 residues long. Germline CDR1 and CDR2: MNHEY and SMNVEV (reference sequence). Trimming cost V 2 bases and J 6 bases, with 13 bases left between them. The CDR3 is CASSLGRGGDEKLFF. In DNA, the CDR3 is TGTGCCAGCAGTTTAGGAAGGGGGGGTGATGAAAAACTGTTTTTT.

This clone occurred a few times. This chain connects TRBV18 to TRBJ1-1, with D unresolved. V was shortened by 3 bases and J by 1 base, with 6 bases between the two germline ends. Germline V gives CDR1 KGHSH, CDR2 LQKENI. The CDR3 loop spans 13 amino acids. The CDR3 spells CASSPKKNTEAFF. CDR3 DNA sequence: TGTGCCAGCTCACCTAAAAAGAACACTGAAGCTTTCTTT.